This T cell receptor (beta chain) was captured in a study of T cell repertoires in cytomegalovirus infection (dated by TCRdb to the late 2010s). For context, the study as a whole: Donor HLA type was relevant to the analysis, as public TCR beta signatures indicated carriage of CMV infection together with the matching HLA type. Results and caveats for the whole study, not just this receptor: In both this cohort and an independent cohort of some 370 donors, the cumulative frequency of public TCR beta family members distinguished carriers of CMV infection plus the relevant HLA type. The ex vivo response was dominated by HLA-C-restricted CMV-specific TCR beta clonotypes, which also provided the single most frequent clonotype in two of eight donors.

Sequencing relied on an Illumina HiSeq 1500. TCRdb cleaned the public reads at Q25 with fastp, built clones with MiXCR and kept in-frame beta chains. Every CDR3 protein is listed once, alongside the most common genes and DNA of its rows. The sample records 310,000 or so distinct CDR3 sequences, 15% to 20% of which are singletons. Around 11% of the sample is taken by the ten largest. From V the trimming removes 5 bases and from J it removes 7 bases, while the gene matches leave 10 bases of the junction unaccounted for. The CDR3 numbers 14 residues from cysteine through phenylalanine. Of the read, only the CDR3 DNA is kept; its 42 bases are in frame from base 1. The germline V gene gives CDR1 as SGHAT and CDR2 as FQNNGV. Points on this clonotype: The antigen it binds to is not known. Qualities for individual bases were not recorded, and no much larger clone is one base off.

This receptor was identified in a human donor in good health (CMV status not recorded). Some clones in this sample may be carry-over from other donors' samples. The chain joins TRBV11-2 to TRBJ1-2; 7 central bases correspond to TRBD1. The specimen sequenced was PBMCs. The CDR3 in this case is CASSQTGQAGGYTF. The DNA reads TGTGCCAGCAGCCAAACAGGACAGGCTGGTGGCTACACCTTC.